The T cell receptor beta chain described here comes from a study of T cell repertoires in cytomegalovirus infection (dated by TCRdb to 2018 to 2020). Background for the entire study: The HLA type of each donor mattered for the analysis, because public TCR beta signatures pointed to carriage of CMV infection along with the matching HLA type.

The run used an Illumina HiSeq 1500. TCRdb ran its own pipeline on the public reads, namely fastp trimming at Q25 and MiXCR clone calling, and kept in-frame beta chains. Merged by CDR3 protein, the rows form single entries marked with the most common genes and DNA. This sample comprises some 300,000 distinct CDR3 sequences, around 9.6% of them detected only once. Of the sample, approximately 2.4% is held by the ten largest clones. This clonotype was observed many times. No cognate antigen has been identified for it. No per-base quality is available; no much larger clone lies one base away. The CDR1 and CDR2 encoded by the germline V gene are SGHTA and FQGNSA. The CDR3 holds 14 amino acids from the cysteine to the phenylalanine. The sequence is cut down to CDR3 DNA, 42 bases in frame from base 1. V trim: 7 bases; J trim: 8 bases; unmatched bases: 11. Broad study findings and their caveats: The ex vivo response was dominated by HLA-C-restricted CMV-specific TCR beta clonotypes, and the single most frequent clonotype in two of eight donors was supplied by these HLA-C-restricted clonotypes. Cumulative frequency of public TCR beta family members discriminated carriers of CMV infection plus the relevant HLA type in this cohort and an independent roughly 330-donor cohort.

The sequence was collected from a human donor in good health (CMV status not recorded). Some clones in this sample may be carry-over from other donors' samples. Material: PBMCs. The chain is made from TRBV7-2 and TRBJ1-2; 9 middle bases align to TRBD1. The CDR3 protein is CASIPAGTGIGYTF. The nucleotide sequence is given as TGTGCCAGCATCCCCGCCGGGACAGGGATAGGCTACACCTTC.